A selection of T cell receptor beta chains follows, all from one sample in a study of blood T cells in healthy people across ages. TCRdb re-derived calls from the 5' RACE reads in MiXCR, one entry per CDR3 protein. The sample has roughly 800,000 distinct CDR3 sequences, around 25% seen once. Separately, the same data were catalogued under a study of T cells of mothers and their children.

Sequenced input: blood. Receptors were obtained from a boy younger than 18 in good health. The CDR3 runs from the conserved cysteine through the conserved F or W. Fields, in order: clone size, D gene, V gene, J gene, CDR3 DNA, CDR3 protein. The D gene is left open where the match is weak. Clone size is shown for a subset of rows, as once, few, many or a class of expanded clone.

.	.	TRBV14	TRBJ2-2	TGTGCCAGCAGCCAACGTCCGGGAGTTTGGACCGGGGAGCTGTTTTTT	CASSQRPGVWTGELFF
.	.	TRBV24-1	TRBJ2-7	TGTGCCACCAGCGAGGGGGGGACCTACGAGCAGTACTTC	CATSEGGTYEQYF
.	.	TRBV12-3/TRBV12-4	TRBJ2-1	TGTGCCAGCAAAGACAGGGAAACAACAATGAGCGGGCTTCAGCAGTTCTTC	CASKDRETTMSGLQQFF
few	TRBD1	TRBV12-3/TRBV12-4	TRBJ2-4	TGTGCCAGCAGTTCCGAGGACAGGGAGGACATTCAGTACTTC	CASSSEDREDIQYF
few	.	TRBV21-1	TRBJ2-7	TGTGCCAGCAGCAATGAACAGGGATGCGCCTACGAGCAGTACTTC	CASSNEQGCAYEQYF
many	TRBD1	TRBV27	TRBJ2-7	TGTGCCAGCAGTTTATCGGGGACAGGGTCCTACGAGCAGTACTTC	CASSLSGTGSYEQYF
.	.	TRBV7-8	TRBJ2-5	TGTGCCAGCAGCGTGGGACGGATCAGAAGGAGAGAGACCCAGTACTTC	CASSVGRIRRRETQYF
.	.	TRBV5-1	TRBJ2-5	TGCGCCAGCAGCAATGAGGGGGGGTACCAAGAGACCCAGTACTTC	CASSNEGGYQETQYF
.	TRBD1	TRBV24-1	TRBJ2-7	TGTGCCACCAGTGATCCCCGGGACAGGTACGAGCAGTACTTC	CATSDPRDRYEQYF
few	.	TRBV7-9	TRBJ2-3	TGTGCCAGTACATCGGTGGGGGTCGTCACAGATACGCAGTATTTT	CASTSVGVVTDTQYF
.	.	TRBV21-1	TRBJ1-5	TGTGCCAGCAGCAAAAGGGGGACAGGGAGTCAGCCCCAGCATTTT	CASSKRGTGSQPQHF
.	TRBD1	TRBV6-5	TRBJ2-7	TGTGCCAGCAGTTCCAGGACAGGGGAGGGGGTTCTAGGCTACGAGCAGTACTTC	CASSSRTGEGVLGYEQYF
few	.	TRBV3-1	TRBJ2-5	TGTGCCAGCAGCCAAGGGAACAGCCTAGTCGGTGAGACCCAGTACTTC	CASSQGNSLVGETQYF
.	TRBD2	TRBV5-1	TRBJ2-7	TGCGCCAGCAGCTTGTCGGGGGGTAGGTACGAGCAGTACTTC	CASSLSGGRYEQYF
few	.	TRBV12-3/TRBV12-4	TRBJ2-4	TGTGCCAGCAGTTTTTACCCTCCTAACATTCAGTACTTC	CASSFYPPNIQYF
few	.	TRBV11-2	TRBJ1-1	TGTGCCAGCAGCCCCACGGGGGTGCTTATGAGGGGGACTGAAGCTTTCTTT	CASSPTGVLMRGTEAFF
.	.	TRBV9	TRBJ2-7	TGTGCCAGCAGCGTAGATCGTGCAGGCAGAATCTACGAGCAGTACTTC	CASSVDRAGRIYEQYF
.	TRBD1	TRBV12-3/TRBV12-4	TRBJ2-3	TGTGCCAGCAGTTCCGGACAGGGGGCTAACCCAGATACGCAGTATTTT	CASSSGQGANPDTQYF
.	.	TRBV20-1	TRBJ2-3	TGCAGTGCTTACTACAGGGAATCAAACACAGATACGCAGTATTTT	CSAYYRESNTDTQYF
.	.	TRBV29-1	TRBJ2-7	TGCAGCGTTGAGGTTATACAGGGTTCCTACGAGCAGTACTTC	CSVEVIQGSYEQYF
.	.	TRBV6-1	TRBJ2-6	TGTGCCAGCACTATAACCCAGGACAAGAGTTTCTCTGGGGCCAACGTCCTGACTTTC	CASTITQDKSFSGANVLTF
few	TRBD1	TRBV3-1	TRBJ2-5	TGTGCCAGCAGCCCGAACTTGCCGGGACAGGGGCCTCCCCTCCAAGAGACCCAGTACTTC	CASSPNLPGQGPPLQETQYF
.	TRBD1	TRBV6-6	TRBJ1-4	TGTGCCAGCAGTAACGACAGGGGGAATGAAAAACTGTTTTTT	CASSNDRGNEKLFF
few	.	TRBV28	TRBJ2-1	TGTGCCAGCAGTCAACACAAACAGGCGAATGAGCAGTTCTTC	CASSQHKQANEQFF
.	.	TRBV29-1	TRBJ1-2	TGCAGCGTTGAAAACGATAGATGGGGGCTGACCTTC	CSVENDRWGLTF
many	.	TRBV12-3/TRBV12-4	TRBJ2-5	TGTGCCAGCAGTTTAAACAGGGGGGGGGAGACCCAGTACTTC	CASSLNRGGETQYF
.	.	TRBV18	TRBJ2-5	TGTGCCAGCTCACCGATACAGACAGAGACCCAGTACTTC	CASSPIQTETQYF
.	.	TRBV18	TRBJ1-6	TGTGCCAGCTCACCCTCGTATGCGGGACTCTCACCCCTCCACTTT	CASSPSYAGLSPLHF
few	TRBD2	TRBV18	TRBJ2-2	TGTGCCAGCTCAGGACTAGTGGCCGGGGAGCTGTTTTTT	CASSGLVAGELFF
.	.	TRBV5-1	TRBJ2-7	TGCGCCAGCAGCTTACACAAATCGAAAGGAGGCTGGTACGAGCAGTACTTC	CASSLHKSKGGWYEQYF
.	.	TRBV29-1	TRBJ2-1	TGCAGCGTTTCGAGGGATCAGAATGAGCAGTTCTTC	CSVSRDQNEQFF
many	.	TRBV9	TRBJ2-5	TGTGCCAGCAGCCCCGATCTAGCAAGGGGAATGGAGACCCAGTACTTC	CASSPDLARGMETQYF
few	TRBD1	TRBV10-3	TRBJ1-2	TGTGCCATCAGTGAGAACAGGGGATCGGAGGGCTACACCTTC	CAISENRGSEGYTF
few	.	TRBV7-7	TRBJ2-1	TGTGCTAGCAGCTTAGACTGGGGGGTTGACAATGAGCAGTTCTTC	CASSLDWGVDNEQFF
.	.	TRBV10-3	TRBJ2-7	TGTGCCATCAGTGAGCGGGGGGCCGCCGACGAGCAGTACTTC	CAISERGAADEQYF
few	TRBD2	TRBV13	TRBJ2-7	TGTGCCAGCAGCTTCTACGGGACTAGCCTCGCCGAGCAGTACTTC	CASSFYGTSLAEQYF
.	TRBD1	TRBV5-1	TRBJ2-7	TGCGCCAGCAGCTTGGGGGGGACAGGGATCTACGAGCAGTACTTC	CASSLGGTGIYEQYF
few	.	TRBV29-1	TRBJ1-5	TGCAGCGTTGTTTATTCCGGGCAGGCAAGAAGGGTTTATAGCAATCAGCCCCAGCATTTT	CSVVYSGQARRVYSNQPQHF
.	.	TRBV27	TRBJ2-7	TGTGCCAGCAGTTTGTTTAACAGGGGAGGGAACGAGCAGTACTTC	CASSLFNRGGNEQYF
few	.	TRBV15	TRBJ2-5	TGTGCCACCAGCAGAGGGCAGGGTGGCGGGGAGACCCAGTACTTC	CATSRGQGGGETQYF
many	.	TRBV11-1	TRBJ2-1	TGTGCCAGCAGCCCCCTCCGGGGAAACAATGAGCAGTTCTTC	CASSPLRGNNEQFF
.	TRBD1	TRBV6-6	TRBJ2-1	TGTGCCAGCAGTCCCCCCGGACAGGCTAACAATGAGCAGTTCTTC	CASSPPGQANNEQFF
.	.	TRBV11-2	TRBJ1-1	TGTGCCAGCAGCTTAACCACAGGGTCTGAAGCTTTCTTT	CASSLTTGSEAFF
few	TRBD2	TRBV3-1	TRBJ2-4	TGTGCCAGCAGCCCGGGACTAGCGGAAAACATTCAGTACTTC	CASSPGLAENIQYF
.	.	TRBV28	TRBJ2-3	TGTGCCAGCAGTGTCGCCCCACAGGGCGGGTGGGAGTATTTT	CASSVAPQGGWEYF
few	.	TRBV5-1	TRBJ2-1	TGCGCCAGCAGCCCCGGTAGTGGCGGGCTAGGGGGGAACAATGAGCAGTTCTTC	CASSPGSGGLGGNNEQFF
.	.	TRBV20-1	TRBJ2-3	TGCAGTGCTCGCGACTTGCGGGGTTACACAGATACGCAGTATTTT	CSARDLRGYTDTQYF
few	.	TRBV6-6	TRBJ1-2	TGTGCCAGCAGACAGGGATATGGCTACACCTTC	CASRQGYGYTF
once	.	TRBV11-2	TRBJ1-2	TGTGCCAGCAGCTTAGAGTCCGTAACCTATGGCTACACCTTC	CASSLESVTYGYTF
.	.	TRBV20-1	TRBJ1-1	TGCAGTGCCCTAGCGGTTGGGGCTTGGGACACTGAAGCTTTCTTT	CSALAVGAWDTEAFF
.	.	TRBV20-1	TRBJ1-4	TGCAGTCCTACGAGGGGGGGGGCTAATGAAAAACTGTTTTTT	CSPTRGGANEKLFF
.	.	TRBV29-1	TRBJ2-7	TGCAGCGTTGACGGCGGACTTGACGAGCAGTACTTC	CSVDGGLDEQYF
few	.	TRBV20-1	TRBJ2-3	TGCAGTGCTAATTTCTTCGGGTCCACAGATACGCAGTATTTT	CSANFFGSTDTQYF
few	.	TRBV7-9	TRBJ1-1	TGTGCCAGCAGCTTGCCTTCGCCGGGAGGAGCTTTCTTT	CASSLPSPGGAFF